The sequence of this T cell receptor (beta chain) was determined in a study of blood T cell repertoires in COVID-19. For the study at large: From the United States, Italy and Spain came samples of acute and convalescent COVID-19. The cDNA or gDNA used as material had been derived from T cells, B-cell-depleted T cells, or PBMCs.

How the authors handled the data: By means of reference gene primer amplification, nucleated cell counts were estimated. Sequencing used immunoSEQ multiplex PCR; TCRdb keeps in-frame clones, though not all of them. D and trimming were read from the DNA, whereas the V and J calls and clone size are those reported in that table. The data show approximately 75,000 clones, with roughly 70% seen just once and approximately 2.4% held by the top ten. V lost 7 bases, J lost 6 bases, and 15 bases lay in between. The CDR3 spans 14 residues. CDR1 is SGHVS and CDR2 is FQNEAQ in the germline V gene. The TCR originated in a human donor with acute or convalescent COVID-19. The donor label of this sample is uncertain. The specimen was peripheral blood. This chain links TRBV7-8 with TRBJ2-2, with a tentative D call TRBD1 (6 bases). The CDR3 sequence is CASTLVGAPGELFF. The DNA of the CDR3 is TGTGCCAGCACTTTAGTGGGGGCTCCCGGGGAGCTGTTTTTT.